The subject of this entry is one T cell receptor (beta chain). The CDR3 runs 13 residues. Germline CDR1 and CDR2: SEHNR and FQNEAQ (reference sequence). The germline V and J ends were trimmed by 6 bases and 5 bases, with 13 bases remaining between them. This record comes from a study of T cell changes during pregnancy in multiple sclerosis. Assay: immunoSEQ multiplex PCR; the TCRdb copy retains only in-frame clones and omits some. The sample holds more than 25,000 clones; about 92% are singletons and the top ten take 0.65% to 0.9%. The chain couples TRBV7-9 to TRBJ1-1; D is ambiguous. The receptor was derived from a female donor with multiple sclerosis, enrolled in a pregnancy study. The starting material was CD4+ T cells from peripheral blood mononuclear cells, obtained in the first trimester of pregnancy. The CDR3 DNA reads as TGTGCCAGCAGTGGACGGGGTCTAACTGAAGCTTTCTTT. Translation: CASSGRGLTEAFF.